One and the same sample provided the 16 T cell receptor beta chains below, sequenced in a study of cytomegalovirus exposure and HLA in healthy donors. PCR involved 60 Vbeta and 13 Jbeta primers. The protocol was immunoSEQ multiplex PCR, while the TCRdb copy is restricted to in-frame clones and leaves out a portion. The sample holds nearly 110,000 clones, roughly 73% seen once. Material for sequencing was PBMCs. The receptors shown here come from a man younger than 40 in good health and CMV-seronegative.

The J gene is TRBJ2-7, the V gene TRBV7-2, with 9 bases aligning to TRBD1. Germline values: CDR1 SGHTA, CDR2 FQGNSA. CDR3 length: 15 residues. Trimming took 0 bases from V and 4 from J; bases not matched to a gene: 4. This CDR3 is CASSLARTGDYEQYF. CDR3 nucleotide sequence: TGTGCCAGCAGCTTAGCGCGGACAGGGGATTACGAGCAGTACTTC.

The rearrangement uses TRBV28 and TRBJ1-6; TRBD1 matches at 9 bases. The ends lost 3 bases at V and 9 bases at J; junction bases unmatched: 15. The CDR3 sequence is 18 residues long. The germline CDR1 and CDR2 sequences are MDHEN and SYDVKM. CDR3 nucleotides: TGTGCCAGCAGTTTCCCGACAGGGACAGGGTCGTTTAGTTCACCCCTCCACTTT. Its protein is CASSFPTGTGSFSSPLHF.

This chain joins TRBV10-3 and TRBJ1-3; possible D gene TRBD1, 6 bases. Germline values: CDR1 ENHRY, CDR2 SYGVKD. The CDR3 runs to 18 residues. The V and J ends lost 3 bases and 0 bases respectively, with 18 bases between them. CDR3 region: CAISDLMAGAPSGNTIYF. CDR3 DNA: TGTGCCATCAGTGATCTGATGGCAGGGGCCCCCTCTGGAAACACCATATATTTT.

This clone was counted a single time. The chain joins TRBV18 to TRBJ2-7, with a weak D call TRBD2 (5 bases). The CDR3 loop spans 16 amino acids. Trimming took off 0 bases at V and 0 bases at J, with 12 bases between the two ends. Looked up from germline, CDR1 is KGHSH and CDR2 is LQKENI. CDR3 region: CASSPPSGSYSYEQYF. The CDR3 coding sequence is TGTGCCAGCTCACCACCTTCGGGGAGCTACTCCTACGAGCAGTACTTC.

This clone was seen more than once but under ten times. V and J are TRBV2 and TRBJ2-5; 8 nucleotides match TRBD2. The J call may not be correct, given that the DNA end is closer to TRBJ2-7. CDR3 length equals 13 residues. Looked up from germline, CDR1 is SNHLY and CDR2 is FYNNEI. CDR3 bases: TGTGCCAGCTGGCGACTAGCGCGCGACGAGCAGTACTTC. It specifies CASWRLARDEQYF.

The table lists this clone with a few counts. The rearrangement joins TRBV10-3 to TRBJ1-1; D possibly corresponds to TRBD1 (5 bases). V dropped 9 bases and J dropped 5 bases, with 19 bases sitting between them. The CDR3 is 14 amino acids. Germline V gives CDR1 ENHRY, CDR2 SYGVKD. CDR3 region: CAISAGRSGTEAFF. The CDR3 region has the DNA TGTGCCATAAGCGCAGGGAGAAGCGGGACTGAAGCTTTCTTT.

J is TRBJ2-1 and V is TRBV15, with TRBD2 as a possible D gene (6 bases). Germline loops: CDR1 LNHNV, CDR2 YYDKDF (reference sequence). The V end was cut by 3 bases, the J end by 4 bases, with 16 bases between. CDR3 size: 16 residues. This chain's CDR3 is CATSRAGLEKYNEQFF. The CDR3, as DNA: TGTGCCACCAGCAGGGCGGGGCTAGAAAAGTACAATGAGCAGTTCTTC.

This clone was seen a few times. The rearrangement links TRBV9 to TRBJ1-6, with 9 bases aligning to TRBD1. The CDR3 is 16 amino acids. J lost 10 bases, V lost 6 bases, and 14 bases had no gene match. Germline V CDR1 and CDR2: SGDLS, YYNGEE. The CDR3 spells CASTRTGVLGGSPLHF. The CDR3, as DNA: TGTGCCAGCACCAGGACAGGGGTGCTGGGTGGCTCACCCCTCCACTTT.

About this clone: This sample includes further DNA sequences coding for the same CDR3. The V call is TRBV6-5, the J call TRBJ2-7, with 9 nucleotides matching TRBD2. This CDR3 spans 14 amino acids. V lost 8 bases and J lost 2; bases outside the gene matches: 7. The germline CDR1 and CDR2 sequences are MNHEY and SVGAGI. The CDR3 loop is CASSAGGNPYEQYF. The DNA for the CDR3 is TGTGCCAGCTCGGCGGGAGGGAACCCCTACGAGCAGTACTTC.

V gene TRBV25-1 combines with J gene TRBJ2-7; possibly TRBD2 for D (6 bases). The CDR3 has 15 amino acids. Trimming removed 3 bases from V and 6 bases from J, with 18 bases in between. The germline V gene encodes CDR1 MGHDK and CDR2 SYGVNS. CDR3 sequence reads: CASSDSLLTRAEQYF. CDR3 in DNA: TGTGCCAGCAGTGATTCCCTACTGACTAGGGCCGAGCAGTACTTC.

Worth noting for this clone: Other DNA sequences in this sample translate to the same CDR3. The chain combines TRBV5-4 with TRBJ2-1; 7 nucleotides line up with TRBD2. Germline values: CDR1 SGHNT, CDR2 YYREEE (reference sequence). The CDR3 runs to 15 residues. V was clipped by 2 bases and J by 2 bases; unmatched bases: 4. The CDR3 protein is CASSLSGTTYNEQFF. The CDR3 DNA is TGTGCCAGCAGCTTAAGCGGGACGACCTACAATGAGCAGTTCTTC.

The rearrangement joins TRBV4-1 to TRBJ1-2, with 7 bases lining up with TRBD1. The CDR3 has 14 amino acids. With 2 bases clipped from V and 2 bases from J, the junction kept 2 bases outside the gene matches. CDR1 is MGHRA, CDR2 YSYEKL, per germline. The CDR3 region has the DNA TGCGCCAGCAGCCAAAAACAGGGGAACTATGGCTACACCTTC. This translates into CASSQKQGNYGYTF.

The chain has TRBV19 and TRBJ2-7; 9 positions agree with TRBD1. The V gene's germline CDR1 is LNHDA and CDR2 SQIVND (reference sequence). Germline trimming cut 6 bases from V and 5 bases from J; bases unmatched to any gene: 11. This CDR3 has 15 residues. The CDR3 DNA sequence: TGTGCCAGTAGGGGATTGACAGGGGGGTCCCACGAGCAGTACTTC. Amino acids: CASRGLTGGSHEQYF. Combining the CDR3 with reference TRBV19 and TRBJ2-7 gives the whole variable domain DGGITQSPKYLFRKEGQNVTLSCEQNLNHDAMYWYRQDPGQGLRLIYYSQIVNDFQKGDIAEGYSVSREKKESFPLTVTSAQKNPTAFYLCASRGLTGGSHEQYFGPGTRLTVT.

This clone showed up just once. The chain links TRBV6-5 to TRBJ2-6, with a tentative D call TRBD2 (5 bases). V dropped 0 bases and J dropped 1 base, with 7 bases sitting between them. Germline CDR1 and CDR2: MNHEY and SVGAGI. This CDR3 is 16 amino acids long. The DNA of the CDR3 is TGTGCCAGCAGTTACTCTGGGAGATCTGGGGCCAACGTCCTGACTTTC. It specifies CASSYSGRSGANVLTF.

This sequence joins TRBV30 and TRBJ2-2; 13 nucleotides line up with TRBD2. Per germline, CDR1 GTSNPN and CDR2 SVGIG (reference sequence). V trimming: 1 base; J trimming: 3 bases; junction bases outside the gene matches: 2. The CDR3 sequence is 16 residues long. The CDR3 bases are TGTGCCTGGAGTGGACTAGCGGGGGGTGACACCGGGGAGCTGTTTTTT. Amino acid sequence: CAWSGLAGGDTGELFF.

The chain employs TRBV6-5 and TRBJ2-2; D is possibly TRBD1 (5 bases). Germline V CDR1 and CDR2: MNHEY, SVGAGI. Deletions cut 5 bases from V and 0 bases from J, with 10 bases between. CDR3 length equals 15 residues. CDR3 nucleotides: TGTGCCAGCAGTCGTCGACAGACGAACACCGGGGAGCTGTTTTTT. This codes for CASSRRQTNTGELFF.